The 21 T cell receptor beta chains below all came from one sample that was sequenced in a study of T cells in Graves' hyperthyroidism and ophthalmopathy. TCR beta CDR3 regions were amplified from RNA transcripts. Using the HTBI primer set, a first-round RT-PCR was run on the TCR CDR3. TCRdb analysed the multiplex PCR reads with MiXCR anew, one entry per CDR3 protein. Here the sample spans around 700,000 distinct CDR3 sequences, around a third being singletons. The sequenced sample consisted of blood. The receptors come from a woman in her thirties or forties with Graves' hyperthyroidism.

This sequence joins TRBV2 and TRBJ2-3; D uncertain. Trimming left V 6 bases short and J 3 bases short, with 13 bases between. The CDR3 spans 14 residues. CDR1 and CDR2 from the germline V gene are SNHLY and FYNNEI. The CDR3 region has the DNA TGTGCCAGCAGCCAAAATCTAGGTACAGATACGCAGTATTTT. Its translation: CASSQNLGTDTQYF. Full variable domain (remainder filled in from reference TRBV2 and TRBJ2-3): EPEVTQTPSHQVTQMGQEVILRCVPISNHLYFYWYRQILGQKVEFLVSFYNNEISEKSEIFDDQFSVERPDGSNFTLKIRSTKLEDSAMYFCASSQNLGTDTQYFGPGTRLTVL.

The DNA for the CDR3 is TGTGCCAGCAGTCAGCAGGGGGGAAATTCACCCCTCCACTTT. Protein sequence: CASSQQGGNSPLHF. V gene TRBV6-6 combines with J gene TRBJ1-6, with 7 bases matching TRBD1. CDR1 and CDR2 (germline): MNHNY, SVGAGI (reference sequence). Trimming removed 5 bases from V and 7 bases from J; junction bases left unmatched: 5. There are 14 residues in the CDR3.

This clonotype was counted at least ten times. This chain joins TRBV5-4 and TRBJ1-2, with 7 bases aligning to TRBD1. V shed 3 bases and J 4 bases; nucleotides not matched to a gene: 9. CDR3 length: 15 amino acids. Germline loops: CDR1 SGHNT, CDR2 YYREEE (reference sequence). Written as DNA, the CDR3 is TGTGCCAGCAGCTCTCGGGGACAGTACCTCTATGGCTACACCTTC. Residues: CASSSRGQYLYGYTF.

This clonotype has just a few counts. The rearrangement links TRBV18 to TRBJ2-5; D gene unclear. The CDR3 runs to 14 residues. V shed 3 bases and J shed 1 base, with 9 bases lying between them. CDR1 and CDR2 (germline): KGHSH, LQKENI. The CDR3 sequence is CASSPSVGQETQYF. The CDR3 DNA sequence: TGTGCCAGCTCACCCTCAGTGGGCCAAGAGACCCAGTACTTC.

This clonotype was seen only a few times. The CDR3 coding sequence is TGCGCCAGCAGCTTGGGGGGGGCAGGGGTAGGCACTGAAGCTTTCTTT. Encoded protein: CASSLGGAGVGTEAFF. V usage is TRBV5-1 and J usage is TRBJ1-1; TRBD1 might be the D (6 bases). This CDR3 has 16 amino acids. V shed 0 bases and J shed 4 bases, with 16 bases lying between them. Looked up from germline, CDR1 is SGHRS and CDR2 is YFSETQ. Together with reference TRBV5-1 and TRBJ1-1, the CDR3 gives the full variable domain: KAGVTQTPRYLIKTRGQQVTLSCSPISGHRSVSWYQQTPGQGLQFLFEYFSETQRNKGNFPGRFSGRQFSNSRSEMNVSTLELGDSALYLCASSLGGAGVGTEAFFGQGTRLTVV.

This clonotype was seen at least ten times. This chain connects TRBV20-1 to TRBJ2-5; no firm D call. Looked up from germline, CDR1 is DFQATT and CDR2 is SNEGSKA (reference sequence). Trimming took off 1 base at V and 2 bases at J, with 14 bases between the two ends. This CDR3 is built from 15 residues. The CDR3, as DNA: TGCAGTGCTAGAGGTGACCCTGCGGAACAAGAGACCCAGTACTTC. Its protein is CSARGDPAEQETQYF.

This clonotype appeared many times. The chain recombines TRBV7-9 with TRBJ2-2; no reliable D call. This CDR3 has 12 amino acids. Trimming pared 6 bases from V and 4 bases from J, leaving 6 bases between. Germline V gene data show CDR1 as SEHNR and CDR2 as FQNEAQ (reference sequence). The CDR3: CASRETTGELFF. CDR3 nucleotides: TGTGCCAGCAGGGAAACCACCGGGGAGCTGTTTTTT.

The rearrangement joins TRBV20-1 to TRBJ2-7; maybe TRBD2 (5 bases). The J call may be faulty, since TRBJ2-1 better matches the DNA end. CDR1 and CDR2 (germline): DFQATT, SNEGSKA (reference sequence). The CDR3 runs to 14 residues. The CDR3 loop reads CSASTWERYNEQFF. For the CDR3, the DNA is TGCAGTGCTAGTACGTGGGAGAGGTACAATGAGCAGTTCTTC.

This clonotype has a handful of counts. This chain's CDR3 is CASSSRTATGNTIYF. In DNA form, the CDR3 reads TGTGCCAGCAGTTCCCGGACGGCAACTGGAAACACCATATATTTT. The J gene is TRBJ1-3, the V gene TRBV7-2; D not resolved. V gave up 6 bases and J gave up 2 bases, with 14 bases separating them. The CDR3 runs 15 residues. Germline CDR1 SGHTA, CDR2 FQGNSA. The full variable domain, rest sourced from reference TRBV7-2 and TRBJ1-3, is GAGVSQSPSNKVTEKGKDVELRCDPISGHTALYWYRQSLGQGLEFLIYFQGNSAPDKSGLPSDRFSAERTGGSVSTLTIQRTQQEDSAVYLCASSSRTATGNTIYFGEGSWLTVV.

In its sample, this clonotype was seen a few times. This chain uses TRBV4-1 with TRBJ1-1; D unresolved. Trimming removed 1 base at V and 4 bases at J, with 10 bases between. Germline-derived CDR1 and CDR2 are MGHRA and YSYEKL. The CDR3 runs 14 residues. The DNA for the CDR3 is TGCGCCAGCAGCCAAGTTGGTATTAGCACTGAAGCTTTCTTT. Translating it yields CASSQVGISTEAFF.

The chain recombines TRBV6-5 with TRBJ2-2; possibly TRBD1 for D (5 bases). The length of the CDR3 is 16 residues. Trimming left V 2 bases short and J 5 bases short, with 15 bases between. CDR1 and CDR2 from the germline V gene are MNHEY and SVGAGI. CDR3 coding DNA: TGTGCCAGCAGTTACACTACAGGAAGTGGTACCGGGGAGCTGTTTTTT. The encoded protein is CASSYTTGSGTGELFF.

Ten or more counts support this clonotype. The V call is TRBV29-1, the J call TRBJ2-7; D unresolved. CDR1 SQVTM and CDR2 ANQGSEA come from the germline V gene. V gave up 1 base and J gave up 9 bases, with 19 bases separating them. The CDR3 consists of 14 residues. The CDR3 loop reads CSVEVTDGESGQYF. The CDR3 DNA reads TGCAGCGTTGAAGTAACCGACGGTGAGTCTGGGCAGTACTTC.

Many counts were recorded for this clonotype. The chain carries TRBV2 and TRBJ2-2; D unresolved. CDR3 length equals 11 residues. Germline-derived CDR1 and CDR2 are SNHLY and FYNNEI. The V and J ends lost 6 bases and 8 bases respectively, with 7 bases between them. CDR3 sequence (DNA): TGTGCCAGCAGGGTCCCGGGGGAGCTGTTTTTT. This translates into CASRVPGELFF.

The sample holds many counts of this clonotype. In nucleotides, the CDR3 is TGTGCCATCAGTGAGTCGGAGGACACCCAAGAGACCCAGTACTTC. Translation gives CAISESEDTQETQYF. This chain joins TRBV10-3 and TRBJ2-5; D may match TRBD1 or TRBD2 (5 bases each). CDR3 size: 15 residues. The germline V and J ends were trimmed by 0 bases and 1 base, with 9 bases remaining between them. The germline V gene has CDR1 ENHRY and CDR2 SYGVKD.

The genes are TRBV19 and TRBJ2-2; D is uncertain. The germline V gene encodes CDR1 LNHDA and CDR2 SQIVND (reference sequence). Between the trimmed V and J ends, which lost 5 bases and 5 bases, there was a span of 15 bases. This CDR3 has 15 amino acids. The DNA of the CDR3 is TGTGCCAGTAGTGTCCCGAGCTTTAGGACCGGGGAGCTGTTTTTT. Protein sequence: CASSVPSFRTGELFF.

Many counts were recorded for this clonotype. The V call is TRBV7-9, the J call TRBJ2-7; no definite D call. CDR3 length: 13 residues. V was clipped by 4 bases and J by 3 bases, with 10 bases between them. Germline CDR1 reads SEHNR; CDR2 reads FQNEAQ (reference sequence). Written as DNA, the CDR3 is TGTGCCAGCAGCTCATCAGGCCTCTACGAGCAGTACTTC. Translating it yields CASSSSGLYEQYF.

In this sample, this clonotype turned up many times. V usage is TRBV10-3 and J usage is TRBJ1-4; tentatively, D is TRBD1 (6 bases). The V end lost 3 bases, the J end lost 7 bases, and 6 bases lay between the germline ends. CDR1 and CDR2 from the germline V gene are ENHRY and SYGVKD. This CDR3 is 12 amino acids long. The CDR3 DNA follows: TGTGCCATCAGTGAACAGGGTGAAAAACTGTTTTTT. It codes for CAISEQGEKLFF.

The gene calls are TRBV20-1 and TRBJ1-4, with D unclear. The V gene's germline CDR1 is DFQATT and CDR2 SNEGSKA (reference sequence). Trimming shortened V by 3 bases and J by 3 bases, and 14 bases separated the two germline ends. The CDR3 loop spans 15 amino acids. As DNA, the CDR3 is TGCAGTGCTAGCCCCGGGCTTTTCTCTAATGAAAAACTGTTTTTT. This gives the protein CSASPGLFSNEKLFF.

This clonotype was seen once. A read error may be the cause here, since a much bigger clone is one base away. The genes are TRBV15 and TRBJ1-1; D is uncertain. Between the trimmed V and J ends, which lost 8 bases and 1 base, there was a span of 11 bases. The CDR3 totals 13 residues. Germline CDR1 reads LNHNV; CDR2 reads YYDKDF (reference sequence). The CDR3 loop reads CATASQRNTEAFF. The DNA for the CDR3 is TGTGCCACCGCATCTCAAAGGAACACTGAAGCTTTCTTT.

This clonotype occurred a few times. The chain employs TRBV7-3 and TRBJ1-2; no clear D. CDR1 is SGHTA and CDR2 is FQGTGA in the germline V gene. The length of the CDR3 is 14 residues. Trimming cost V 5 bases and J 8 bases, with 18 bases left between them. The CDR3 region has the DNA TGTGCCAGCAGCCCGGCCGCCCGAAACGGCGGCTACACCTTC. It translates to CASSPAARNGGYTF.

Many counts were recorded for this clonotype. The chain has TRBV7-9 and TRBJ2-5; 10 positions match TRBD2. Germline assignment: CDR1 SEHNR and CDR2 FQNEAQ (reference sequence). The CDR3 is made up of 16 amino acids. V was clipped by 2 bases and J by 4 bases; unmatched bases: 7. CDR3 loop: CASSLFGTSVLETQYF. For the CDR3, the DNA is TGTGCCAGCAGCTTATTCGGGACTAGCGTTTTAGAGACCCAGTACTTC. Together with reference TRBV7-9 and TRBJ2-5, the CDR3 gives the full variable domain: DTGVSQNPRHKITKRGQNVTFRCDPISEHNRLYWYRQTLGQGPEFLTYFQNEAQLEKSRLLSDRFSAERPKGSFSTLEIQRTEQGDSAMYLCASSLFGTSVLETQYFGPGTRLLVL.